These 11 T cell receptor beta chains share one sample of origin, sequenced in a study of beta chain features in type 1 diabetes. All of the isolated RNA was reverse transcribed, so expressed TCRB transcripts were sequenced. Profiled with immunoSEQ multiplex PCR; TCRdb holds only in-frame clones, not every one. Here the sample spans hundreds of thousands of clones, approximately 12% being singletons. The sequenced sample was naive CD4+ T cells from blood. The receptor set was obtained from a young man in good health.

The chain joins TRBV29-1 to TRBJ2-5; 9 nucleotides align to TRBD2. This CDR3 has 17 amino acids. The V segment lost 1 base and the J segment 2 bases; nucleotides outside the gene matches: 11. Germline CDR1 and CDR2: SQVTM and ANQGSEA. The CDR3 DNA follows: TGCAGCGTTGAAGCTGTAATCGCTAGCGGGATTCAAGAGACCCAGTACTTC. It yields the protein CSVEAVIASGIQETQYF.

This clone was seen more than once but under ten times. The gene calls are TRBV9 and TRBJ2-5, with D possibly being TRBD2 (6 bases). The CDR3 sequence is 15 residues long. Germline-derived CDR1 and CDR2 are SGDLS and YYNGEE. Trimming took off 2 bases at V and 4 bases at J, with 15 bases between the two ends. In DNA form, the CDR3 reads TGTGCCAGCAGCGTTTTTGGGGGGACTGCAGAGACCCAGTACTTC. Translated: CASSVFGGTAETQYF.

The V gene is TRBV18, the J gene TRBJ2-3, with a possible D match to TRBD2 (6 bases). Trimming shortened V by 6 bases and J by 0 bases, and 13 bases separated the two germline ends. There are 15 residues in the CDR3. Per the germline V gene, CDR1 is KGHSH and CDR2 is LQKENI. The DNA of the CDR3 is TGTGCCAGCTCGCGTCGGGACTCAAGCACAGATACGCAGTATTTT. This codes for CASSRRDSSTDTQYF.

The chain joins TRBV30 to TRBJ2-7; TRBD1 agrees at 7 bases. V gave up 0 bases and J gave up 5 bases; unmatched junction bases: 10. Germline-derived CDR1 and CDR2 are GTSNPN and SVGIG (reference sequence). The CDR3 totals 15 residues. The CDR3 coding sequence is TGTGCCTGGAGTGTAGACGCCAGGGGGAGAGACGAGCAGTACTTC. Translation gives CAWSVDARGRDEQYF.

CDR3 protein: CASSQDGGTGVADEQYF. CDR3 DNA: TGCGCCAGCAGTCAAGACGGGGGGACAGGGGTGGCCGACGAGCAGTACTTC. V is TRBV23-1 and J is TRBJ2-7; 10 nucleotides align to TRBD1. TRBV23-1 is recorded as an ORF, its role being uncertain. The ends lost 2 bases at V and 5 bases at J; junction bases unmatched: 12. This CDR3 has 17 amino acids.

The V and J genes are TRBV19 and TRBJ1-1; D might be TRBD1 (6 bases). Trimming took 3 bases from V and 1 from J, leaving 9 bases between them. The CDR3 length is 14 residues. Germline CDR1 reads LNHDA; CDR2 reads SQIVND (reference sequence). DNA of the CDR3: TGTGCCAGTAGTATCCCCAGGGGGAACACTGAAGCTTTCTTT. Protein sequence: CASSIPRGNTEAFF.

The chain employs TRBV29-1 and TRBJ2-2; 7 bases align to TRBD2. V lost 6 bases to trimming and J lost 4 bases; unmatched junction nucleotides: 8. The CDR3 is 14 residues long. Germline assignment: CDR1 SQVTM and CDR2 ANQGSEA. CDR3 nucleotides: TGCAGCGTCCACGAGACGGGGGGCACCGGGGAGCTGTTTTTT. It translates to CSVHETGGTGELFF.

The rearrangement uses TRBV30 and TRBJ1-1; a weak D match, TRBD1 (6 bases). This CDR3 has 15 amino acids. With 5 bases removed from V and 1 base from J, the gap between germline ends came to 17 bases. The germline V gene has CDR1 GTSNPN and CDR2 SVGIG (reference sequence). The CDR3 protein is CAWGQIYNTNTEAFF. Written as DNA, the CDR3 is TGTGCCTGGGGACAGATCTACAACACGAACACTGAAGCTTTCTTT. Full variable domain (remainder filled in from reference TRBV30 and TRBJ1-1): SQTIHQWPATLVQPVGSPLSLECTVEGTSNPNLYWYRQAAGRGLQLLFYSVGIGQISSEVPQNLSASRPQDRQFILSSKKLLLSDSGFYLCAWGQIYNTNTEAFFGQGTRLTVV.

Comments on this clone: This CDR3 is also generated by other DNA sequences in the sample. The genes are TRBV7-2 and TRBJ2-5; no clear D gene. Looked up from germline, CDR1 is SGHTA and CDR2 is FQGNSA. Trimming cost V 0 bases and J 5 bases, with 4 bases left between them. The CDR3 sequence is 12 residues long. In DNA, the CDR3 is TGTGCCAGCAGCTTAGCCCGGGAGACCCAGTACTTC. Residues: CASSLARETQYF.

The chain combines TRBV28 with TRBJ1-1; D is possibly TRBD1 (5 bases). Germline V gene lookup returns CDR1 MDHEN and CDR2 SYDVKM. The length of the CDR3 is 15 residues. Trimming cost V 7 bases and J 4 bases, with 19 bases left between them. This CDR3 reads CASTPYRGDRTEAFF. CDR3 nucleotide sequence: TGTGCCAGCACCCCCTATAGGGGTGATCGCACTGAAGCTTTCTTT.

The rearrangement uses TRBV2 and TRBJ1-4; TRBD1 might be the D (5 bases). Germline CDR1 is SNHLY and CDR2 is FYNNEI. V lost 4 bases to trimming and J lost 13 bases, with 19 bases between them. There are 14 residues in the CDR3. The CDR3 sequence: CASSATMGPRGLFF. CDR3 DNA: TGTGCCAGCAGTGCTACTATGGGGCCCAGAGGACTGTTTTTT.